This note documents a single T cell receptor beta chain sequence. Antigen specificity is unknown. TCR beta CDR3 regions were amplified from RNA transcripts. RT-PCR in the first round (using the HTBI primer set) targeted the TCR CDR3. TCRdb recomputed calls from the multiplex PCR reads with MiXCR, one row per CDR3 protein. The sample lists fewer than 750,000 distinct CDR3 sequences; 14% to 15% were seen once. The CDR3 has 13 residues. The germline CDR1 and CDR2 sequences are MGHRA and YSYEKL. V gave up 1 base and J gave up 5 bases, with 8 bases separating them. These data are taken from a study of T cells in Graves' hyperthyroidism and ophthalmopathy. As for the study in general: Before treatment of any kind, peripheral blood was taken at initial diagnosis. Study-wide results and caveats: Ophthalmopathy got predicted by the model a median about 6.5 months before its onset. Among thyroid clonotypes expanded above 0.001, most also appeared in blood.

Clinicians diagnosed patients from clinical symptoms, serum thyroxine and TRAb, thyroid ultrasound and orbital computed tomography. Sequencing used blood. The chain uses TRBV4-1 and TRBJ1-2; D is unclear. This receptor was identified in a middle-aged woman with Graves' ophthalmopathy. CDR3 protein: CASSQGNTYGYTF. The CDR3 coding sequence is TGCGCCAGCAGCCAAGGGAACACGTATGGCTACACCTTC.